The sequence of this TCR beta chain was determined in a study of blood T cells in healthy people across ages. The study's findings and limits: Naive T cell percentage by flow cytometry tracked strongly with beta diversity.

Researchers isolated at least 6.5 million PBMCs per sample. As to this clonotype: What it binds is not known.

Alongside a J-beta primer mix, a sample-barcoded 5' primer served in a second PCR lasting about 7 to 11 cycles. A 12-random-nucleotide template-switch adaptor tagged each cDNA molecule. TCRdb analysed the 5' RACE reads with MiXCR anew, one entry per CDR3 protein. Of approximately 600,000 distinct CDR3 sequences listed, 58% are singletons. There are 14 residues in the CDR3. CDR1 and CDR2 (germline): LGHNA, YNFKEQ. V lost 1 base and J 8 bases, leaving 14 bases between the germline ends. Sequencing was performed on blood. V usage is TRBV4-2 and J usage is TRBJ1-2, with TRBD1 as a possible D gene (6 bases). This clonotype was sampled from a man between 60 and 70 years old in good health. The CDR3 nucleotides are TGTGCCAGCAGCCAAGTGTCAGGGGTGGGAGGCTACACCTTC. This translates into CASSQVSGVGGYTF.